A single sample is the source of the 5 T cell receptor beta chains below, sequenced in a study of blood T cell repertoires in COVID-19. The table came from immunoSEQ multiplex PCR; TCRdb's copy has only in-frame clones and leaves some out. The sample includes about 160,000 clones, approximately 82% of them seen just once. Sequenced material: peripheral blood. These receptors were taken from a woman older than 75 with acute or convalescent COVID-19.

The chain has TRBV5-1 and TRBJ2-7; weak D call: TRBD2 (6 bases). The V and J ends lost 4 bases and 7 bases respectively, with 24 bases between them. CDR1 is SGHRS and CDR2 is YFSETQ in the germline V gene. There are 16 residues in the CDR3. The CDR3 spells CASSTTDTSPQPEQYF. As DNA, the CDR3 is TGCGCCAGCAGCACCACCGACACTAGCCCACAACCTGAGCAGTACTTC.

A few counts support this clone. This chain links TRBV27 with TRBJ2-3; 10 nucleotides line up with TRBD2. This CDR3 comprises 17 residues. CDR1 and CDR2 (germline): MNHEY, SMNVEV (reference sequence). With V trimmed by 3 bases and J by 0 bases, 6 bases remained unmatched. The CDR3 protein is CASSFSGRAGSTDTQYF. CDR3 nucleotides: TGTGCCAGCAGTTTCAGCGGGAGGGCCGGAAGCACAGATACGCAGTATTTT.

The J gene is TRBJ1-3, the V gene TRBV3-1 (or the pseudogene TRBV3-2); D is uncertain. V was clipped by 4 bases and J by 0 bases, with 13 bases between them. This CDR3 region has 16 residues. Germline V gene lookup returns CDR1 LGHDT and CDR2 YNNKEL (reference sequence). CDR3 bases: TGTGCCAGCAGCCCTTGGGCTGGAGGCTCTGGAAACACCATATATTTT. Its protein product is CASSPWAGGSGNTIYF.

V is TRBV5-6 and J is TRBJ1-2; 10 bases are a match to TRBD1. The CDR3 has 17 residues. V was clipped by 0 bases and J by 3 bases; unmatched bases: 8. Per the germline V gene, CDR1 is SGHDT and CDR2 is YYEEEE. CDR3 residues: CASSLGRTGGSDYGYTF. CDR3 nucleotide sequence: TGTGCCAGCAGCTTGGGCCGGACAGGGGGGAGTGACTATGGCTACACCTTC.

V and J are TRBV5-1 and TRBJ1-6, with 10 bases lining up with TRBD1. The CDR3 extends over 14 amino acids. Trimming removed 4 bases from V and 15 bases from J; junction bases left unmatched: 10. The germline V gene encodes CDR1 SGHRS and CDR2 YFSETQ. This CDR3 is CASSRDRGSIHLHF. The CDR3 nucleotides are TGCGCCAGCAGCCGGGACAGGGGTTCGATTCACCTCCACTTT.